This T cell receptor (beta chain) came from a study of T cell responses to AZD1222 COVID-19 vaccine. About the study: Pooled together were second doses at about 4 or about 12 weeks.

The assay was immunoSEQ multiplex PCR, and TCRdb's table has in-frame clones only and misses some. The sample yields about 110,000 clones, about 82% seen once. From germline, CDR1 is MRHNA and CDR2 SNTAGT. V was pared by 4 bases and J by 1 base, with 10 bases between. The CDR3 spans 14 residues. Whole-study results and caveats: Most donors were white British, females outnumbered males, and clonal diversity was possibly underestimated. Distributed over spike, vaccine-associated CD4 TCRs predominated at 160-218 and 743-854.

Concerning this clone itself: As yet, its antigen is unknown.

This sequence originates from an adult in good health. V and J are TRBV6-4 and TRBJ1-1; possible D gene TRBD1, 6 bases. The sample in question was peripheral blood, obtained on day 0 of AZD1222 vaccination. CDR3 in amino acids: CASSASTGNTEAFF. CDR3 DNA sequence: TGTGCCAGCAGTGCTTCGACAGGGAACACTGAAGCTTTCTTT.